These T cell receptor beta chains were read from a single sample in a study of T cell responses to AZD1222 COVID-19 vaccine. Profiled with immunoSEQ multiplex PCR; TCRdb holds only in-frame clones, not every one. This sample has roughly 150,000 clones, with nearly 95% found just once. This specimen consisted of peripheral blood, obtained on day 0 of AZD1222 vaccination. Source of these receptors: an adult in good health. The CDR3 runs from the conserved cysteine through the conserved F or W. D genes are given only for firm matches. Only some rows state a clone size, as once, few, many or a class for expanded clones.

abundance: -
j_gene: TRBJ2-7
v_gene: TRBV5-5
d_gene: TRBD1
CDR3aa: CASADRERLEQYF
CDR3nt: TGTGCCTCGGCGGACAGGGAGCGACTCGAGCAGTACTTC

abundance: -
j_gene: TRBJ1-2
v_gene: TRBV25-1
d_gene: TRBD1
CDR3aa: CASSEKDRDLPGYTF
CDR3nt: TGTGCCAGCAGTGAAAAAGACAGGGACCTGCCTGGCTACACCTTC

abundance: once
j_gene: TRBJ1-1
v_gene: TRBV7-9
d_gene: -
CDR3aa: CASSLALRDTQMNTEAFF
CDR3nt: TGTGCCAGCAGCTTAGCGCTCAGGGACACCCAAATGAACACTGAAGCTTTCTTT

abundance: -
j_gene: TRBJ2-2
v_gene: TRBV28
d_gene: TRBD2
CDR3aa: CASINFRGGRYTGELFF
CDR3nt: TGTGCCAGCATCAATTTCCGGGGCGGGAGGTACACCGGGGAGCTGTTTTTT

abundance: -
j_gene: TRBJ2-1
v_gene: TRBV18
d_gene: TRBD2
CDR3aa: CASSPRGTSGGFSSYNEQFF
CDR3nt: TGTGCCAGCTCACCTCGTGGGACTAGCGGGGGATTCAGCTCCTACAATGAGCAGTTCTTC

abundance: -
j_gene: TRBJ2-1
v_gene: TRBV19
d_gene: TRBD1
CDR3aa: CASRTGGAYNEQFF
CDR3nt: TGTGCCAGTAGGACAGGGGGTGCCTACAATGAGCAGTTCTTC

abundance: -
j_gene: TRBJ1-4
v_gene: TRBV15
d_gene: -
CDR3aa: CATSSASWGKLFF
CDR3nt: TGTGCCACCAGCAGTGCATCCTGGGGAAAACTGTTTTTT

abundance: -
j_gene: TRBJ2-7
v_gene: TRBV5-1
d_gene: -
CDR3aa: CASSFRSQGYEQYF
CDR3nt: TGCGCCAGCAGCTTTAGGTCCCAGGGTTACGAGCAGTACTTC

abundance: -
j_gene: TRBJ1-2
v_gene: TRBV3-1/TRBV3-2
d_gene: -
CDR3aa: CASRHTFTGPYGYTF
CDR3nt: TGTGCCAGCAGACACACTTTCACGGGACCCTATGGCTACACCTTC

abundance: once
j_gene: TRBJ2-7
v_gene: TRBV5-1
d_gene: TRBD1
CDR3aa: CASSLEPGQGYEQYF
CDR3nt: TGCGCCAGCAGCTTGGAGCCGGGACAGGGTTACGAGCAGTACTTC

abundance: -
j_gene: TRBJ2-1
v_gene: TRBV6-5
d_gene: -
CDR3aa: CASRAPNEQFF
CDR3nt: TGTGCCAGCAGAGCCCCTAATGAGCAGTTCTTC

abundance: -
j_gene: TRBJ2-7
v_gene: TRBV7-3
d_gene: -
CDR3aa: CASSEPRQASFYEQYF
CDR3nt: TGTGCCAGCAGTGAGCCGAGACAGGCAAGCTTTTACGAGCAGTACTTC

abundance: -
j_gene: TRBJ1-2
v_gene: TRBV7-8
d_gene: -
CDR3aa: CASSQRTAASRYTF
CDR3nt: TGTGCCAGCAGCCAACGGACGGCTGCCTCACGCTACACCTTC

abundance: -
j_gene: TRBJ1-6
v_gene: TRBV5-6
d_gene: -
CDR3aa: CASSLPGDSPLHF
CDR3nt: TGTGCCAGCAGCTTGCCAGGGGATTCACCCCTCCACTTT

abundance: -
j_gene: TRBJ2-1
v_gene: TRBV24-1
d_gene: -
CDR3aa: CATSEDSYNEQFF
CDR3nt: TGTGCCACCAGTGAGGACAGCTACAATGAGCAGTTCTTC

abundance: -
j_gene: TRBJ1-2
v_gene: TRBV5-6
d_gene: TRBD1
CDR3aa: CASSPGQTYGYTF
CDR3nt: TGTGCCAGCAGCCCGGGACAGACCTATGGCTACACCTTC

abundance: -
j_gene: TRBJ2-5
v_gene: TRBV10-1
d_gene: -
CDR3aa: CASSPNQETQYF
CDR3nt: TGCGCCAGCAGTCCGAACCAAGAGACCCAGTACTTC

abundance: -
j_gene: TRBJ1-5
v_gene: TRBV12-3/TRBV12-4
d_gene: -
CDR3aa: CASSFGDQPQHF
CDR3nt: TGTGCCAGCAGTTTCGGCGATCAGCCCCAGCATTTT

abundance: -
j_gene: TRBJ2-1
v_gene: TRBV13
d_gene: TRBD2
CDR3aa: CASSLGGGRPLHNEQFF
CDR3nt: TGTGCCAGCAGCTTAGGCGGCGGGAGACCTCTCCACAATGAGCAGTTCTTC

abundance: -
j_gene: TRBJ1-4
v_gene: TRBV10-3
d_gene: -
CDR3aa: CAISAKRGLNEKLFF
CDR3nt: TGTGCCATCAGTGCAAAGAGGGGCTTGAATGAAAAACTGTTTTTT

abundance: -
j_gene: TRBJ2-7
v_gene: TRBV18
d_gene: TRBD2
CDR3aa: CASSPPQGTGLAGTYEQYF
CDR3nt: TGTGCCAGCTCACCTCCCCAGGGCACGGGACTAGCGGGGACCTACGAGCAGTACTTC

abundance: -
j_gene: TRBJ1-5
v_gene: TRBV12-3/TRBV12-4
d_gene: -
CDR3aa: CASSLVFQPQHF
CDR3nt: TGTGCCAGCAGTTTAGTCTTCCAGCCCCAGCATTTT

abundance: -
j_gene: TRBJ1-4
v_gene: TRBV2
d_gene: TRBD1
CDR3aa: CASSAKFGQGFEKLFF
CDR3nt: TGTGCCAGCAGTGCGAAGTTTGGACAGGGCTTTGAAAAACTGTTTTTT

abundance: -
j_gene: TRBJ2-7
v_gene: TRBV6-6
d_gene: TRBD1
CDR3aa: CASTGQGAGQYF
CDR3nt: TGTGCCAGCACGGGACAGGGGGCAGGGCAGTACTTC

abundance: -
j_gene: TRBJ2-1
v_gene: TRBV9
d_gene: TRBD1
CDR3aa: CASSVGQGAYEQFF
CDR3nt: TGTGCCAGCAGCGTAGGTCAGGGGGCCTATGAGCAGTTCTTC

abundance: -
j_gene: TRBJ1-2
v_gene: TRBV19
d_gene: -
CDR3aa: CASSIQRYGYTF
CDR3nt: TGTGCCAGTAGTATCCAGAGATATGGCTACACCTTC

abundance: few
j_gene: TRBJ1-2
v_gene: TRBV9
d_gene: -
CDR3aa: CASSVDHTNYGYTF
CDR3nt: TGTGCCAGCAGCGTAGACCACACAAACTATGGCTACACCTTC

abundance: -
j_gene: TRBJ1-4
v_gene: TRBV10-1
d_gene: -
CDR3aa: CASSHQGLTNEKLFF
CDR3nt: TGCGCCAGCAGTCATCAAGGGTTGACTAATGAAAAACTGTTTTTT

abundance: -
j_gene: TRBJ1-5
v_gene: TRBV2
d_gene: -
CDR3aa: CASSGDVIGGQPQHF
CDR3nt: TGTGCCAGCAGTGGGGATGTAATAGGGGGTCAGCCCCAGCATTTT

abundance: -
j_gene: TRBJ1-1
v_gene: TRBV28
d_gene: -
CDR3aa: CAGGSLGDTEAFF
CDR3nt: TGTGCCGGTGGCAGCCTTGGGGACACTGAAGCTTTCTTT

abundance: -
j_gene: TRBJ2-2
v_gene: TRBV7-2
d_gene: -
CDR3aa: CASSTYLLLNTGELFF
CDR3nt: TGTGCCAGCAGCACATACTTATTATTGAACACCGGGGAGCTGTTTTTT

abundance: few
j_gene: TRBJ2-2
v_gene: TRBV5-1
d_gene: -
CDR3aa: CASSPQFGGYTGELFF
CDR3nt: TGCGCCAGCAGCCCCCAATTCGGGGGTTACACCGGGGAGCTGTTTTTT

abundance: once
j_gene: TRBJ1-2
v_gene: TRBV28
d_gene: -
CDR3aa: CATKSYREPANYGYTF
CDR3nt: TGTGCCACAAAGTCCTACAGGGAGCCAGCTAACTATGGCTACACCTTC

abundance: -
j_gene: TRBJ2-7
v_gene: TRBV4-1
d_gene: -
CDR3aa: CASSQAETTTGEQYF
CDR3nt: TGCGCCAGCAGCCAAGCCGAGACTACGACAGGCGAGCAGTACTTC

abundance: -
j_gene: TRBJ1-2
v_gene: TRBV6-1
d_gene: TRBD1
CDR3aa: CASSDYSGGGYTF
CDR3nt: TGTGCCAGCAGTGATTATTCAGGGGGGGGCTACACCTTC

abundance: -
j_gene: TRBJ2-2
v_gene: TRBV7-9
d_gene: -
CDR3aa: CASSLAGTMGAGELFF
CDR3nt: TGTGCCAGCAGCTTAGCGGGGACCATGGGGGCCGGGGAGCTGTTTTTT

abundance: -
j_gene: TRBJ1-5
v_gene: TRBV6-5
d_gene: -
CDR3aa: CASSYGARQPQHF
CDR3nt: TGTGCCAGCAGTTACGGGGCCCGACAGCCCCAGCATTTT

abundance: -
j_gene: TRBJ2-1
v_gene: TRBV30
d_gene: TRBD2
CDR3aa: CAWSGGGLAAYNEQFF
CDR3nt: TGTGCCTGGAGTGGAGGGGGACTAGCGGCTTACAATGAGCAGTTCTTC

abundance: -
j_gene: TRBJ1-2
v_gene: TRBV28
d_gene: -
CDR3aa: CASSTSGDDYGYTF
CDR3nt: TGTGCCAGCAGTACTTCAGGGGACGACTATGGCTACACCTTC

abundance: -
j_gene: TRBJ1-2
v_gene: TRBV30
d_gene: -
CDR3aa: CAWTLGGGSGYTF
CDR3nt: TGTGCCTGGACCCTTGGGGGAGGGTCTGGCTACACCTTC

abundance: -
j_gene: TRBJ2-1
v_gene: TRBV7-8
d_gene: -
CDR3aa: CASSSRGDNEQFF
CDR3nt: TGTGCCAGCAGCTCCAGAGGGGACAATGAGCAGTTCTTC

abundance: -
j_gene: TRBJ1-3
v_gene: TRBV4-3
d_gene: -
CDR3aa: CASSQEKTGPGNTIYF
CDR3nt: TGCGCCAGCAGCCAGGAAAAAACAGGGCCTGGAAACACCATATATTTT

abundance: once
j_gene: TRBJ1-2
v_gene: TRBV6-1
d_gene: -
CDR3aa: CASSELGEGGYTF
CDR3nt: TGTGCCAGCAGTGAATTGGGGGAGGGGGGCTACACCTTC

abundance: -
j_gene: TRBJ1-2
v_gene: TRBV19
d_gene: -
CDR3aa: CASSAGLSSYGYTF
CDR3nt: TGTGCCAGTAGTGCCGGCCTCAGCTCCTATGGCTACACCTTC

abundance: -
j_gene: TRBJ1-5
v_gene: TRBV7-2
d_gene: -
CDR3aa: CASSLVPDQPQHF
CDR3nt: TGTGCCAGCAGCTTGGTGCCCGATCAGCCCCAGCATTTT

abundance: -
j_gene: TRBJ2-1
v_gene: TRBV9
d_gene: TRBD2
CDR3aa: CASSTSGDNSYNEQFF
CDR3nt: TGTGCCAGCAGCACTAGCGGGGACAACTCCTACAATGAGCAGTTCTTC

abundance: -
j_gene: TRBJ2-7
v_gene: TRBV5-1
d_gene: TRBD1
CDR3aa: CASSVTGTENEQYF
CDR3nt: TGCGCCAGCAGCGTTACCGGGACAGAAAACGAGCAGTACTTC

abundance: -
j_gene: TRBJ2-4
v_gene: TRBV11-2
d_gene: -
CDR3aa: CASSSRFGENIQYF
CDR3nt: TGTGCCAGCAGCTCCCGCTTCGGGGAAAACATTCAGTACTTC

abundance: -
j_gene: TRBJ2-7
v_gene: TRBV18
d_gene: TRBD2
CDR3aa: CASSPGSGRHHEQYF
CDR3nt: TGTGCCAGCTCACCAGGGAGCGGGAGACACCACGAGCAGTACTTC

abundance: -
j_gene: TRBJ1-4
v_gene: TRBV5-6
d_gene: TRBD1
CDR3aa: CASSLDRAQKLFF
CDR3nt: TGTGCCAGCAGTCTCGACAGGGCCCAAAAACTGTTTTTT

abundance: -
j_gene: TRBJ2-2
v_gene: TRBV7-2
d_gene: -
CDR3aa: CASSFNTGELFF
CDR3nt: TGTGCCAGCAGCTTCAATACCGGGGAGCTGTTTTTT